This TCR beta chain emerged from a study of CD8+CD57+ T cells in acquired aplastic anemia. Template material for TCR beta VDJ and CDR3 profiling consisted of genomic DNA. TCRdb processed the reads anew with MiXCR; each CDR3 protein has one entry. In the table there are around 200,000 distinct CDR3 sequences, roughly two thirds of which are singletons. This clonotype was recorded a few times. In patients chosen for sequencing, flow cytometry had shown CD8+CD57+ cell expansion. The sample taken for sequencing was sorted CD4+, CD8+, or CD8+CD57+ T cells (not recorded which) from PBMCs. This clonotype originated in a human donor with aplastic anemia.

CDR3 amino acids: CASSLGSGETQYF. CDR3 DNA sequence: TGTGCCAGCAGCCTGGGCAGTGGAGAGACCCAGTACTTC. The V and J genes are TRBV7-2 and TRBJ2-5; D is uncertain. The germline CDR1 and CDR2 sequences are SGHTA and FQGNSA. The V and J ends lost 5 bases and 4 bases respectively, with 11 bases between them. The CDR3 length is 13 residues.